The 18 T cell receptor beta chains below all came from one sample that was sequenced in a study of blood T cell repertoires in COVID-19. TCRdb keeps only in-frame clones here, not all; method: immunoSEQ multiplex PCR. In the table there are hundreds of thousands of clones, 85% to 90% of which are singletons. Sequencing used peripheral blood. These receptors were collected from a man aged 60 to 75 who had recovered from COVID-19.

V and J are TRBV5-4 and TRBJ2-7; 7 bases align to TRBD2. Germline CDR1 reads SGHNT; CDR2 reads YYREEE (reference sequence). The CDR3 contains 15 residues. J was trimmed by 0 bases and V by 0 bases; bases with no gene match: 3. In DNA form, the CDR3 reads TGTGCCAGCAGCTTGGAACTAGCGACCTCCTACGAGCAGTACTTC. It is translated as CASSLELATSYEQYF.

This clone was seen just once. The chain has TRBV7-3 and TRBJ2-1, with 13 nucleotides matching TRBD2. The CDR3 runs to 20 residues. With V trimmed by 3 bases and J by 0 bases, 11 bases remained unmatched. Germline V CDR1 and CDR2: SGHTA, FQGTGA. For the CDR3, the DNA is TGTGCCAGCAGCTTCCTGGGACTAGCGGGGACCTTAAGCTCCTACAATGAGCAGTTCTTC. It specifies CASSFLGLAGTLSSYNEQFF. The whole variable domain, remainder taken from reference TRBV7-3 and TRBJ2-1, is GAGVSQTPSNKVTEKGKYVELRCDPISGHTALYWYRQSLGQGPEFLIYFQGTGAADDSGLPNDRFFAVRPEGSVSTLKIQRTERGDSAVYLCASSFLGLAGTLSSYNEQFFGPGTRLTVL.

This chain connects TRBV3-1 (or the pseudogene TRBV3-2) to TRBJ2-7; no definite D call. The CDR3 covers 11 residues. V lost 5 bases and J 6 bases, leaving 8 bases between the germline ends. Germline assignment: CDR1 LGHDT and CDR2 YNNKEL (reference sequence). This CDR3 reads CASSTRLEQYF. The CDR3, as DNA: TGTGCCAGCAGCACGAGGCTCGAGCAGTACTTC.

This chain connects TRBV5-3 to TRBJ1-4; D ambiguous. TRBV5-3 falls under the ORF class, with uncertain function. Trimming took off 1 base at V and 0 bases at J, with 4 bases between the two ends. This CDR3 is 14 amino acids long. The CDR3 DNA is TGTGCCAGAAGCTTGATAACAACTAATGAAAAACTGTTTTTT. Its protein is CARSLITTNEKLFF.

The chain joins TRBV7-9 to TRBJ2-5, with 8 bases that match TRBD2. This CDR3 is built from 14 residues. CDR1 is SEHNR, CDR2 FQNEAQ, per germline (reference sequence). After removal of 3 bases from V and 4 bases from J, the junction contained 4 bases not matched to a gene. As DNA, the CDR3 is TGTGCCAGCAGCTTTACTAGCGGTCTAGAGACCCAGTACTTC. Translation: CASSFTSGLETQYF.

This clone was counted a few times. The rearrangement links TRBV19 to TRBJ1-5; D possibly corresponds to TRBD1 (6 bases). Germline V gene lookup returns CDR1 LNHDA and CDR2 SQIVND (reference sequence). This CDR3 contains 14 residues. V was trimmed by 10 bases and J by 0 bases, leaving 13 bases between them. The CDR3, as DNA: TGTGCCACCAGGGGTCCCTATAGCAATCAGCCCCAGCATTTT. Residues: CATRGPYSNQPQHF.

This clone was found once. Written as DNA, the CDR3 is TGTGCCAGCAGCTCCCTAATCCAAGAGACCCAGTACTTC. Protein sequence: CASSSLIQETQYF. V gene TRBV11-1 combines with J gene TRBJ2-5, with D unresolved. This CDR3 contains 13 residues. The V end was cut by 4 bases, the J end by 1 base, with 7 bases between. Germline values: CDR1 SGHAT, CDR2 FQDESV (reference sequence).

J is TRBJ1-6 and V is TRBV30; D not certain. The CDR3 is made up of 15 amino acids. CDR1 GTSNPN and CDR2 SVGIG come from the germline V gene (reference sequence). V lost 1 base, J lost 4 bases, and 11 bases lay in between. This CDR3 reads CAWSGATRYNSPLHF. The CDR3 coding sequence is TGTGCCTGGAGTGGGGCAACCCGGTATAATTCACCCCTCCACTTT.

The chain joins TRBV12-3 or TRBV12-4 to TRBJ1-5; perhaps TRBD1 as D (6 bases). There are 13 residues in the CDR3. V was pared by 6 bases and J by 3 bases, with 9 bases between. CDR3 loop: CASSRDTNQPQHF. Written as DNA, the CDR3 is TGTGCCAGCAGCCGGGACACCAATCAGCCCCAGCATTTT.

The V call is TRBV7-9, the J call TRBJ2-3; 8 bases map to TRBD2. V lost 8 bases, J lost 5 bases, and 12 bases stayed unmatched. This CDR3 contains 15 residues. Germline-derived CDR1 and CDR2 are SEHNR and FQNEAQ (reference sequence). The CDR3 region has the DNA TGTGCCAGCTTAGCATTGGCGGGGGGAAGAGATACGCAGTATTTT. This gives the protein CASLALAGGRDTQYF.

The rearrangement uses TRBV5-4 and TRBJ1-1; TRBD1 matches at 7 bases. V lost 4 bases and J lost 7; bases outside the gene matches: 4. This CDR3 is built from 12 residues. The germline CDR1 and CDR2 sequences are SGHNT and YYREEE (reference sequence). The CDR3 is CASSRDSREAFF. CDR3 sequence (DNA): TGTGCCAGCAGCCGGGACAGCCGTGAAGCTTTCTTT. Together with reference TRBV5-4 and TRBJ1-1, the CDR3 gives the full variable domain: ETGVTQSPTHLIKTRGQQVTLRCSSQSGHNTVSWYQQALGQGPQFIFQYYREEENGRGNFPPRFSGLQFPNYSSELNVNALELDDSALYLCASSRDSREAFFGQGTRLTVV.

The J gene is TRBJ2-2, the V gene TRBV7-3; D uncertain. The germline CDR1 and CDR2 sequences are SGHTA and FQGTGA. The CDR3 has 14 residues. The ends were cut back, 3 bases at V and 1 base at J, with 6 bases in the middle. The CDR3, as DNA: TGTGCCAGCAGCTTGGCAGGGAACACCGGGGAGCTGTTTTTT. Encoded protein: CASSLAGNTGELFF.

J is TRBJ2-7 and V is TRBV28; 9 nucleotides align to TRBD2. The CDR3 covers 15 residues. Trimming cost V 4 bases and J 5 bases; bases outside gene matches: 9. CDR1 is MDHEN and CDR2 is SYDVKM in the germline V gene. The CDR3, as DNA: TGTGCCAGCAGTTCCCCAGCGGGAGGCGCGAACGAGCAGTACTTC. Translating it yields CASSSPAGGANEQYF.

The chain recombines TRBV7-2 with TRBJ2-1; maybe TRBD2 (5 bases). Trimming stripped 4 bases from V and 10 bases from J, with 14 bases between. Germline CDR1 and CDR2: SGHTA and FQGNSA. This CDR3 contains 13 residues. CDR3 bases: TGTGCCAGCAGCTCCCTGGCTGGCGGGGAGCAGTTCTTC. Translation gives CASSSLAGGEQFF.

The chain carries TRBV7-2 and TRBJ2-7; 9 bases are a match to TRBD2. V lost 1 base, J lost 2 bases, and 3 bases stayed unmatched. This CDR3 spans 15 amino acids. Germline V lookup: CDR1 SGHTA, CDR2 FQGNSA. The CDR3 loop is CASSLGPSGAYEQYF. CDR3 in DNA: TGTGCCAGCAGCTTAGGCCCTAGCGGGGCCTACGAGCAGTACTTC.

The genes are TRBV6-5 and TRBJ1-6, with 9 positions matching TRBD1. The CDR3 sequence is 15 residues long. The V gene end was trimmed by 4 bases and the J gene end by 8 bases; junction bases not matched to a gene: 6. The germline V gene encodes CDR1 MNHEY and CDR2 SVGAGI. In DNA, the CDR3 is TGTGCCAGCAGTTCCTATACAGGGGGCCATTCACCCCTCCACTTT. Amino acids: CASSSYTGGHSPLHF.

The chain recombines TRBV7-2 with TRBJ2-2, with 11 bases lining up with TRBD1. V was pared by 1 base and J by 7 bases, with 8 bases of the junction left unmatched. The germline CDR1 and CDR2 sequences are SGHTA and FQGNSA. This CDR3 comprises 17 residues. The CDR3 bases are TGTGCCAGCAGCTTAGGGACCGGACAGGGGGCGGGCGGGGAGCTGTTTTTT. Protein product: CASSLGTGQGAGGELFF.

The genes are TRBV19 and TRBJ2-6, with 7 nucleotides matching TRBD2. The germline gives CDR1 LNHDA, CDR2 SQIVND (reference sequence). CDR3 length: 16 residues. Trimming removed 1 base from V and 3 bases from J; junction bases left unmatched: 3. The CDR3 nucleotides are TGTGCCAGTAGTATAGGGGGAGGGGTTGGGGCCAACGTCCTGACTTTC. Amino acid sequence: CASSIGGGVGANVLTF.